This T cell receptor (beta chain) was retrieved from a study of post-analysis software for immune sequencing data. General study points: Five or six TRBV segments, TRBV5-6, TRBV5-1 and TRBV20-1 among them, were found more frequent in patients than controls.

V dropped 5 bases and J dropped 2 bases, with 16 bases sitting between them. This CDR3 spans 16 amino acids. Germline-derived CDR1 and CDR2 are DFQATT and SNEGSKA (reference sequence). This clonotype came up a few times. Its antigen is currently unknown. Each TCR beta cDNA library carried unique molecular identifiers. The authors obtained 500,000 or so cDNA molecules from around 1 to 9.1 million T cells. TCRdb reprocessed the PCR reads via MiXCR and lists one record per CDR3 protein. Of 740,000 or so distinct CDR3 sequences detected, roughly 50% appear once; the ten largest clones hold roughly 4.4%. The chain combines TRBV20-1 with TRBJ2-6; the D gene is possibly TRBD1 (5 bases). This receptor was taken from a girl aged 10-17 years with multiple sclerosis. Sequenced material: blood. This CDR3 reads CSAGAFRRAGANVLTF. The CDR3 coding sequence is TGCAGTGCTGGGGCCTTCCGTCGCGCTGGGGCCAACGTCCTGACTTTC.